The clone carrying this T cell receptor (beta chain) was recorded a few times. The antigen is unknown. This specimen belongs to a study of CD8 T cells in ankylosing spondylitis. Overall study findings and caveats: A motif in TCR beta, a set of roughly eight highly homologous variants, appeared characteristic of ankylosing spondylitis blood. Disease-linked clones bore a CD8+ phenotype, appearing relatively rarely in peripheral blood.

A quantitative 5'-RACE method, one with molecular barcodes, was used to make TCR beta libraries. TCRdb recomputed calls from the 5' RACE reads with MiXCR, one row per CDR3 protein. Among around 440,000 distinct CDR3 sequences listed, 17% were seen once. The TCR was taken from a male donor with ankylosing spondylitis. Source material: blood, either unsorted or a sorted T cell fraction (not recorded which).

DNA of the CDR3: TGTGCCAGCAGTGGGGAAGCGTTGGGACAGGACTCCTACGAGCAGTACTTC. This translates into CASSGEALGQDSYEQYF. The chain couples TRBV28 to TRBJ2-7; 8 bases are a match to TRBD1. CDR1 and CDR2 (germline): MDHEN, SYDVKM. V gave up 5 bases and J gave up 0 bases; unmatched junction bases: 12. The CDR3 loop spans 17 amino acids.